This T cell receptor (beta chain) is from a study of OX40 agonist ivuxolimab in advanced cancers. Germline V gene sequence: CDR1 SGHRS, CDR2 YFSETQ. This CDR3 has 13 residues. With V trimmed by 4 bases and J by 6 bases, 4 bases remained unmatched. Sequencing was performed with immunoSEQ multiplex PCR; in TCRdb, only in-frame clones are kept and a portion is missing. The data hold roughly 90,000 clones, with roughly 93% observed a single time. Here the sequenced sample was CD4+ or CD8+ T cells sorted from blood, taken in a trial of the OX40 agonist ivuxolimab. The V and J genes are TRBV5-1 and TRBJ2-7; 10 bases are a match to TRBD2. The source is an adult with an advanced solid tumor such as melanoma, head and neck, liver or kidney cancer. CDR3 DNA sequence: TGCGCCAGCAGCCTTGGACTAGCGGCCGAGCAGTACTTC. It encodes CASSLGLAAEQYF.